These T cell receptor beta chains were read from a single sample in a study of T cells in localized non-small cell lung cancer. Sequenced by immunoSEQ multiplex PCR; TCRdb stores in-frame clones only, minus some. The sample has tens of thousands of clones; roughly 86% are singletons. This sample comprised peripheral blood, obtained before any cancer treatment. These receptors were collected from a man between 40 and 70 years old with stage I squamous cell lung carcinoma. CDR3s include the opening cysteine and the closing phenylalanine or tryptophan. A D gene is named only where the DNA matches it firmly. Clone size is not always given. Where it is, it says once, few, many or a class for expanded clones.

len,abundance,d_gene,v_gene,j_gene,CDR3aa,CDR3nt
14,-,-,TRBV6-5,TRBJ2-4,CASSYDGAKNIQYF,TGTGCCAGCAGTTACGACGGGGCCAAAAACATTCAGTACTTC
9,-,-,TRBV4-1,TRBJ1-2,CASGLRPTF,TGCGCCAGCGGATTAAGGCCCACCTTC
17,-,-,TRBV19,TRBJ1-3,CASSSGRTVISGNTIYF,TGTGCCAGTAGTTCGGGGAGGACAGTGATCTCTGGAAACACCATATATTTT
15,-,TRBD1,TRBV2,TRBJ2-7,CASRLTGVPSYEQYF,TGTGCCAGCAGACTGACAGGGGTCCCCTCCTACGAGCAGTACTTC
15,-,TRBD2,TRBV5-1,TRBJ2-1,CASSWTTGGNNEQFF,TGCGCCAGCAGCTGGACCACCGGGGGGAACAATGAGCAGTTCTTC
12,-,-,TRBV10-3,TRBJ1-2,CAISEGARGYTF,TGTGCCATCAGTGAGGGGGCTAGAGGCTACACCTTC
13,few,TRBD1,TRBV29-1,TRBJ1-1,CSGSQGANTEAFF,TGCAGCGGATCCCAGGGGGCCAACACTGAAGCTTTCTTT
15,-,TRBD1,TRBV6-6,TRBJ2-6,CASSYRQGGANVLTF,TGTGCCAGCAGTTACAGACAGGGTGGGGCCAACGTCCTGACTTTC
14,-,-,TRBV10-3,TRBJ1-2,CAISTRDDGGGYTF,TGTGCCATCAGTACCCGGGACGACGGGGGAGGCTACACCTTC
15,-,TRBD1,TRBV11-2,TRBJ1-4,CASSDRDRGNEKLFF,TGTGCCAGCAGCGATAGGGACAGGGGTAATGAAAAACTGTTTTTT
15,-,-,TRBV5-6,TRBJ1-3,CASSLRWGTGNTIYF,TGTGCCAGCAGCCTCCGCTGGGGCACTGGAAACACCATATATTTT
17,-,-,TRBV6-1,TRBJ2-7,CASSENFKGPLTYEQYF,TGTGCCAGCAGTGAAAACTTTAAGGGGCCCCTCACGTACGAGCAGTACTTC
13,-,TRBD1,TRBV30,TRBJ1-3,CACTRGPGNTIYF,TGTGCCTGTACCAGGGGGCCTGGAAACACCATATATTTT
14,-,-,TRBV6-5,TRBJ2-7,CASSWLQGHYEQYF,TGTGCCAGCAGTTGGCTACAGGGCCACTACGAGCAGTACTTC
13,-,-,TRBV15,TRBJ2-7,CATSRAVDREQYF,TGTGCCACCAGCAGAGCGGTAGATCGCGAGCAGTACTTC
16,-,TRBD2,TRBV7-2,TRBJ2-2,CASSPGTSPDTGELFF,TGTGCCAGCAGCCCCGGGACTAGCCCGGACACCGGGGAGCTGTTTTTT
13,-,-,TRBV6-5,TRBJ2-1,CASTPKGYNEQFF,TGTGCCAGCACCCCGAAAGGATACAATGAGCAGTTCTTC
14,-,-,TRBV5-1,TRBJ2-7,CASSLEGSSYEQYF,TGCGCCAGCAGCTTAGAGGGTAGCTCCTACGAGCAGTACTTC
16,-,-,TRBV5-1,TRBJ1-1,CASSLDPGLLNTEAFF,TGCGCCAGCAGCTTGGATCCGGGACTCTTGAACACTGAAGCTTTCTTT
13,-,-,TRBV12-5,TRBJ1-1,CASGEERYTEAFF,TGTGCTAGTGGTGAGGAGAGGTACACTGAAGCTTTCTTT
14,-,TRBD2,TRBV6-1,TRBJ2-1,CASTSLLAGNEQFF,TGTGCCAGCACCTCACTTCTAGCGGGAAATGAGCAGTTCTTC
15,-,-,TRBV5-5,TRBJ1-2,CASSLSSGQSYGYTF,TGTGCCAGCAGCTTGAGTTCGGGACAAAGCTATGGCTACACCTTC
14,-,-,TRBV15,TRBJ1-1,CATSRDGVPFEAFF,TGTGCCACCAGCAGAGATGGGGTACCGTTCGAAGCTTTCTTT
19,-,TRBD1,TRBV11-2,TRBJ2-7,CASSPRSLRGQGSSYEQYF,TGTGCCAGCAGCCCCCGAAGTCTTCGGGGACAGGGTTCCTCCTACGAGCAGTACTTC
16,-,-,TRBV7-8,TRBJ1-5,CASSGTAGQRNQPQHF,TGTGCCAGCAGCGGCACGGCAGGACAGCGCAATCAGCCCCAGCATTTT
11,-,-,TRBV20-1,TRBJ2-7,CSASSGYEQYF,TGCAGTGCTAGCTCGGGCTACGAGCAGTACTTC
15,-,-,TRBV5-5,TRBJ1-2,CASSLEGIGSYGYTF,TGTGCCAGCAGCTTGGAAGGAATTGGAAGCTATGGCTACACCTTC
16,-,TRBD1,TRBV2,TRBJ2-1,CASSGPDASGGPEQFF,TGTGCCAGCAGTGGTCCGGATGCTTCAGGGGGTCCGGAGCAGTTCTTC
15,-,TRBD1,TRBV6-5,TRBJ1-2,CASSSAETGYSGYTF,TGTGCCAGCAGTTCTGCGGAGACAGGGTATAGCGGCTACACCTTC
13,-,-,TRBV5-4,TRBJ1-1,CATSGVANTEAFF,TGTGCCACCTCAGGGGTGGCGAACACTGAAGCTTTCTTT
15,-,TRBD2,TRBV7-9,TRBJ2-2,CASSHEAGLRGELFF,TGTGCCAGCAGCCACGAAGCGGGGCTCCGCGGGGAGCTGTTTTTT
15,-,-,TRBV9,TRBJ1-3,CASSVGGGIGNTIYF,TGTGCCAGCAGCGTAGGAGGGGGTATTGGAAACACCATATATTTT
17,-,-,TRBV1,TRBJ2-3,CTSSHEGGFFLTGTQYF,TGCACCAGCAGCCATGAAGGGGGCTTTTTTCTAACGGGTACGCAGTATTTT
15,-,TRBD1,TRBV7-2,TRBJ2-3,CASSRTGGGTDTQYF,TGTGCCAGCAGCCGAACAGGGGGTGGCACAGATACGCAGTATTTT
14,-,TRBD1,TRBV18,TRBJ1-5,CASSPDRGRTPQHF,TGTGCCAGCTCACCGGACAGGGGAAGGACGCCCCAGCATTTT
17,once,-,TRBV11-3,TRBJ2-6,CASRKTGQTSGANVLTF,TGTGCCAGCCGAAAGACGGGACAAACATCTGGGGCCAACGTCCTGACTTTC
15,-,TRBD1,TRBV28,TRBJ2-7,CASSPPGQGTYEQYF,TGTGCCAGCAGCCCCCCGGGACAGGGAACTTACGAGCAGTACTTC
12,-,-,TRBV2,TRBJ1-1,CASSTENTEAFF,TGTGCCAGCTCTACGGAGAACACTGAAGCTTTCTTT